One T cell receptor beta chain is described in this entry. What it binds is unknown. For the second PCR, which ran for roughly 6 to 12 cycles, a sample-barcoded 5' primer and a J-beta primer mix were used. MiXCR was run by TCRdb on the 5' RACE reads, yielding one entry per CDR3 protein. Of 1.5 million to 2 million distinct CDR3 sequences listed, 49% are singletons. The data originate from a study of blood T cells in healthy people across ages. There are 16 residues in the CDR3. J lost 7 bases, V lost 1 base, and 9 bases had no gene match. Germline CDR1 SGHVS, CDR2 FQNEAQ. Study findings and constraints: Greater diversity and more naive CD4+ cells were seen in long-lived donors than in aged donors.

The clonotype was recovered from a woman aged 40 to 55 in good health. This chain uses TRBV7-8 with TRBJ2-5; TRBD2 agrees at 10 bases. Sequenced: blood. CDR3 bases: TGTGCCAGCAGCTTAGAGCCAGCGGGGGGGCCGGGGACCCAGTACTTC. Residues: CASSLEPAGGPGTQYF. The complete variable domain, with remaining parts taken from reference TRBV7-8 and TRBJ2-5, reads GAGVSQSPRYKVAKRGQDVALRCDPISGHVSLFWYQQALGQGPEFLTYFQNEAQLDKSGLPSDRFFAERPEGSVSTLKIQRTQQEDSAVYLCASSLEPAGGPGTQYFGPGTRLLVL.